This is a list of T cell receptor beta chains from one sample in a study of neurological immune-mediated disorders. TCRdb reprocessed the 5' RACE reads with MiXCR, giving one entry per CDR3 protein. The sample includes 45,000 or so distinct CDR3 sequences, 3% of them seen just once. The sample was PBMCs. Source of these receptors: a woman aged 50 to 60 with multiple sclerosis. The CDR3 runs from the conserved cysteine through the conserved F or W. Each record gives: clone size, V gene, D gene, J gene, CDR3 protein, CDR3 DNA. A D gene is named only where the DNA matches it firmly. Only some rows state a clone size, as once, few, many or a class for expanded clones.

many	TRBV6-5	NA	TRBJ1-6	CASSYRGLNSPLHF	TGTGCCAGCAGCTACCGGGGTCTCAATTCACCCCTCCACTTT
many	TRBV29-1	TRBD2	TRBJ2-7	CSVGGWSGNYEQYF	TGCAGCGTTGGAGGTTGGAGCGGGAACTACGAGCAGTACTTC
many	TRBV20-1	NA	TRBJ1-1	CSAKFDDGGQYGANTEAFF	TGCAGTGCTAAATTCGACGATGGGGGCCAGTACGGGGCGAACACTGAAGCTTTCTTT
few	TRBV6-1	TRBD1	TRBJ1-1	CASSAGTAVGTEAFF	TGTGCCAGCAGCGCTGGGACAGCCGTGGGCACTGAAGCTTTCTTT
many	TRBV5-6	NA	TRBJ1-2	CASSLYQGSGYTF	TGTGCCAGCAGCTTGTACCAGGGAAGTGGCTACACCTTC
many	TRBV28	NA	TRBJ2-7	CASSLDRGLRGYEQYF	TGTGCCAGCAGTTTAGATCGGGGCCTAAGGGGTTACGAGCAGTACTTC
many	TRBV6-5	NA	TRBJ1-1	CASSLGARTEAFF	TGTGCCAGCAGCCTCGGAGCTCGCACTGAAGCTTTCTTT
many	TRBV5-5	TRBD1	TRBJ1-1	CASSVRQGWAEAFF	TGTGCCAGCAGCGTCCGACAGGGGTGGGCTGAAGCTTTCTTT
medium-sized	TRBV5-1	TRBD1	TRBJ1-1	CASSFFAGQGTEAFF	TGCGCCAGCAGCTTCTTTGCTGGACAGGGAACTGAAGCTTTCTTT
many	TRBV5-1	NA	TRBJ1-6	CASSPSGVSSYNSPLHF	TGCGCCAGCAGCCCTAGCGGGGTGAGCTCCTATAATTCACCCCTCCACTTT
many	TRBV4-2	TRBD2	TRBJ2-5	CASSQVAGAQETQYF	TGTGCCAGCAGCCAAGTAGCGGGAGCTCAAGAGACCCAGTACTTC
many	TRBV6-6	TRBD2	TRBJ2-1	CASSQGLAGQGLEQFF	TGTGCCAGCAGTCAGGGACTAGCGGGTCAAGGCTTAGAGCAGTTCTTC
many	TRBV14	TRBD2	TRBJ2-3	CASSHSTSGGGDTQYF	TGTGCCAGCAGCCACTCAACTAGCGGGGGAGGAGATACGCAGTATTTT
many	TRBV5-1	NA	TRBJ2-4	CASSLGGNTKNIQYF	TGCGCCAGCAGCTTGGGGGGAAATACCAAAAACATTCAGTACTTC
many	TRBV12-3/TRBV12-4	NA	TRBJ1-6	CASSLEVSSYNSPLHF	TGTGCCAGCAGTTTGGAGGTTAGCTCCTATAATTCACCCCTCCACTTT
many	TRBV5-6	NA	TRBJ2-2	CASSNVRTANTGELFF	TGTGCCAGCAGCAACGTTAGGACGGCTAACACCGGGGAGCTGTTTTTT
many	TRBV7-2	TRBD1	TRBJ1-5	CASTSRTGDQPQHF	TGTGCCAGCACCTCCCGGACAGGGGATCAGCCCCAGCATTTT
many	TRBV10-2	NA	TRBJ2-3	CASSDSGTASTDTQYF	TGCGCCAGCAGTGACTCTGGGACGGCTAGCACAGATACGCAGTATTTT
many	TRBV5-1	NA	TRBJ1-1	CASRPVGRGTEAFF	TGCGCCAGCAGACCCGTGGGGCGGGGGACTGAAGCTTTCTTT
many	TRBV5-1	NA	TRBJ2-3	CASSLEGSTDTQYF	TGCGCCAGCAGCTTGGAGGGAAGCACAGATACGCAGTATTTT
many	TRBV20-1	NA	TRBJ1-2	CSAWDLDGYTF	TGCAGTGCCTGGGACCTCGATGGCTACACCTTC
many	TRBV3-1	NA	TRBJ2-4	CASSQGPLAKNIQYF	TGTGCCAGCAGCCAGGGGCCCTTAGCCAAAAACATTCAGTACTTC
many	TRBV6-5	TRBD2	TRBJ2-3	CASRGLAGRSTSTDTQYF	TGTGCCAGCAGGGGACTAGCGGGGAGATCTACTAGCACAGATACGCAGTATTTT
many	TRBV5-1	NA	TRBJ2-5	CASSPTRKQETQYF	TGCGCCAGCAGCCCGACAAGGAAGCAAGAGACCCAGTACTTC
many	TRBV20-1	TRBD2	TRBJ2-5	CSARGGEGTQYF	TGCAGTGCTAGAGGAGGGGAGGGGACCCAGTACTTC
many	TRBV15	NA	TRBJ2-4	CATSRDPKEKNIQYF	TGTGCCACCAGCAGAGACCCTAAGGAAAAAAACATTCAGTACTTC
many	TRBV4-1	NA	TRBJ2-5	CASSQEPRYQETQYF	TGCGCCAGCAGCCAAGAACCGCGGTACCAAGAGACCCAGTACTTC
many	TRBV5-1	TRBD1	TRBJ1-1	CASSLGGQGNTEAFF	TGCGCCAGCAGCTTGGGGGGACAGGGAAACACTGAAGCTTTCTTT
many	TRBV6-4	NA	TRBJ2-1	CASRRASPNEQFF	TGTGCCAGCAGGAGGGCTAGCCCCAATGAGCAGTTCTTC
many	TRBV5-6	NA	TRBJ2-5	CASSRGLKETQYF	TGTGCCAGCAGCCGAGGACTAAAAGAGACCCAGTACTTC
many	TRBV7-8	NA	TRBJ2-1	CASSLPWTAYNEQFF	TGTGCCAGCAGCTTACCCTGGACAGCATACAATGAGCAGTTCTTC
few	TRBV4-1	NA	TRBJ1-4	CASSQKGGIYEKLFF	TGCGCCAGCAGCCAAAAGGGGGGTATATATGAAAAACTGTTTTTT
many	TRBV18	NA	TRBJ2-1	CASSVSGVTSYNEQFF	TGTGCCAGCTCAGTCAGTGGGGTCACCTCCTACAATGAGCAGTTCTTC
many	TRBV3-1	TRBD1	TRBJ2-1	CASSLGHRGRYNEQFF	TGTGCCAGCAGCCTCGGCCACAGGGGGCGCTACAATGAGCAGTTCTTC
few	TRBV18	TRBD2	TRBJ2-1	CASSPSSGINGLNEQFF	TGTGCCAGCTCACCTAGTAGCGGGATTAATGGCTTGAATGAGCAGTTCTTC
many	TRBV4-1	NA	TRBJ1-3	CASSQDQAPSGNTIYF	TGCGCCAGCAGCCAAGATCAGGCTCCCTCTGGAAACACCATATATTTT
NA	TRBV27	TRBD1	TRBJ1-4	CASSPRGQGEKLFF	TGTGCCAGCAGTCCTAGGGGACAGGGGGAAAAACTGTTTTTT
many	TRBV5-8	NA	TRBJ1-2	CASSRVEGANYGYTF	TGTGCCAGCAGCCGCGTGGAGGGAGCTAACTATGGCTACACCTTC
many	TRBV7-9	TRBD2	TRBJ2-7	CASSDPSSGRMSSYEQYF	TGTGCCAGCAGCGACCCGTCTAGCGGGAGGATGAGCTCCTACGAGCAGTACTTC
many	TRBV6-6	NA	TRBJ2-5	CASRGTGEETQYF	TGTGCCAGCAGGGGGACGGGGGAAGAGACCCAGTACTTC
many	TRBV5-1	NA	TRBJ2-1	CASSFQTEIEQFF	TGCGCCAGCAGCTTCCAGACAGAGATTGAGCAGTTCTTC
many	TRBV18	TRBD1	TRBJ1-2	CASSTGTGDGYTF	TGTGCCAGCTCGACCGGGACAGGGGACGGCTACACCTTC
many	TRBV3-1	NA	TRBJ1-2	CASSLRSADYTF	TGTGCCAGCAGCCTCCGTAGCGCGGACTACACCTTC
many	TRBV20-1	TRBD2	TRBJ2-4	CSAGTSVQNIQYF	TGCAGTGCTGGGACTAGCGTACAAAACATTCAGTACTTC
many	TRBV6-5	NA	TRBJ1-3	CASSYRGAAGNTIYF	TGTGCCAGCAGTTACCGAGGGGCTGCCGGAAACACCATATATTTT
many	TRBV7-2	NA	TRBJ2-6	CASSFRGAGANVLTF	TGTGCCAGCAGCTTTCGGGGGGCCGGGGCCAACGTCCTGACTTTC
NA	TRBV5-5	TRBD2	TRBJ2-1	CASSKLAGGYNEQFF	TGTGCCAGCAGCAAACTAGCGGGGGGGTACAATGAGCAGTTCTTC
many	TRBV7-2	TRBD2	TRBJ2-7	CASSLGLAGYYEQYF	TGTGCCAGCAGCTTAGGACTAGCGGGATACTACGAGCAGTACTTC
many	TRBV7-8	NA	TRBJ2-3	CASSQPMVGTDTQYF	TGTGCCAGCAGCCAGCCAATGGTGGGGACAGATACGCAGTATTTT
many	TRBV20-1	TRBD2	TRBJ2-7	CSARFRATSAYEQYF	TGCAGTGCTAGATTTCGGGCGACTAGCGCCTACGAGCAGTACTTC
many	TRBV20-1	TRBD2	TRBJ2-5	CSARDRRLAGGETQYF	TGCAGTGCTAGAGATCGGAGACTAGCGGGAGGAGAGACCCAGTACTTC